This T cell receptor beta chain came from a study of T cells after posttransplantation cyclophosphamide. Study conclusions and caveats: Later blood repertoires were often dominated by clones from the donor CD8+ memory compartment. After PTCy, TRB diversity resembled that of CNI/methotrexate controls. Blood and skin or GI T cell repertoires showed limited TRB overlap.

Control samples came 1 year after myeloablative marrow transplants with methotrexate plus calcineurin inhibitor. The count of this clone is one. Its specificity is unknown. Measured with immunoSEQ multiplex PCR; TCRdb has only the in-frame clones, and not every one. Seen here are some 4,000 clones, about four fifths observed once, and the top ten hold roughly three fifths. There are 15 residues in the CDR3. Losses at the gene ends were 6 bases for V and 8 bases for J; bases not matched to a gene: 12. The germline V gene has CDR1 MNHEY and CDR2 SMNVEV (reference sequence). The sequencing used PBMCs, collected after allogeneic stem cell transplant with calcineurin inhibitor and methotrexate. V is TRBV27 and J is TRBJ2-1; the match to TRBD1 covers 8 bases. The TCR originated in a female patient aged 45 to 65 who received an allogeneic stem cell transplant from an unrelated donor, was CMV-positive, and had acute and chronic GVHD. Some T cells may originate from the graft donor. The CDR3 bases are TGTGCCAGCAGGCTAACCTCAGGGGGCTGGGATGAGCAGTTCTTC. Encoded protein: CASRLTSGGWDEQFF.